The 32 T cell receptor beta chains below all came from one sample that was sequenced in a study of T cell responses to AZD1222 COVID-19 vaccine (TCRdb year 2021). The time point label for this specimen denotes: about 28 days (+/-7) after the second vaccine dose. Library prep was done by the immunoSEQ multiplex PCR assay. The clones in this table, taken by TCRdb from immuneACCESS, are in-frame only. Not every clone is retained; where verified, under half of the shortfall comes from an unresolved V gene, and the cause of the rest is unknown. This sample comprises about 140,000 clones, 92% of them detected only once. Roughly 3.5% of the sample is in the top ten clones. The starting material was peripheral blood, obtained 28 days after the second AZD1222 dose. The receptors come from an adult who received the AZD1222 COVID-19 vaccine.

The chain couples TRBV30 to TRBJ1-6; D not certain. The length of the CDR3 is 15 residues. V gave up 4 bases and J gave up 0 bases, with 10 bases separating them. Germline V CDR1 and CDR2: GTSNPN, SVGIG (reference sequence). The CDR3 protein is CAWKPKSSYNSPLHF. The CDR3 nucleotides are TGTGCCTGGAAGCCCAAGAGCTCCTATAATTCACCCCTCCACTTT.

Comments on this clone: The sample carries other DNA sequences with the same CDR3. This sequence joins TRBV7-2 and TRBJ1-1, with D possibly matching TRBD1 (5 bases). With 3 bases removed from V and 6 bases from J, the gap between germline ends came to 11 bases. CDR1 SGHTA and CDR2 FQGNSA come from the germline V gene. The CDR3 has 13 residues. The CDR3 DNA is TGTGCCAGCAGCTTGGCGGTGGGGGCTGAAGCTTTCTTT. Translated, it gives CASSLAVGAEAFF.

The V and J genes are TRBV7-9 and TRBJ1-5; TRBD1 matches at 10 bases. Germline CDR1 reads SEHNR; CDR2 reads FQNEAQ (reference sequence). With 4 bases clipped from V and 3 bases from J, the junction kept 6 bases outside the gene matches. CDR3 length: 16 residues. CDR3 sequence (DNA): TGTGCCAGCAGCTCCCCCGGGACAGGGGACAATCAGCCCCAGCATTTT. This gives the protein CASSSPGTGDNQPQHF.

The rearrangement links TRBV5-4 to TRBJ2-1; 8 bases fit TRBD2. This CDR3 contains 15 residues. Unmatched junction bases numbered 8, after V lost 4 bases and J lost 5 bases. Germline CDR1 and CDR2: SGHNT and YYREEE (reference sequence). CDR3 protein: CASSAPGLENNEQFF. The DNA for the CDR3 is TGTGCCAGCAGCGCACCGGGACTAGAGAACAATGAGCAGTTCTTC. Variable domain in full (rest from reference TRBV5-4 and TRBJ2-1): ETGVTQSPTHLIKTRGQQVTLRCSSQSGHNTVSWYQQALGQGPQFIFQYYREEENGRGNFPPRFSGLQFPNYSSELNVNALELDDSALYLCASSAPGLENNEQFFGPGTRLTVL.

This rearrangement joins TRBV7-8 to TRBJ2-7, with a possible D match to TRBD2 (6 bases). The CDR3 sequence is 13 residues long. V was cut by 2 bases and J by 5 bases, with 10 bases left in between. The germline V gene has CDR1 SGHVS and CDR2 FQNEAQ. The CDR3 bases are TGTGCCAGCAGCTTATGGGGGGAGGACGAGCAGTACTTC. As protein: CASSLWGEDEQYF.

The V and J genes are TRBV19 and TRBJ2-1; D call uncertain. Germline V gene data show CDR1 as LNHDA and CDR2 as SQIVND (reference sequence). CDR3 length: 13 amino acids. With 0 bases removed from V and 12 bases from J, the gap between germline ends came to 12 bases. This CDR3 reads CASSIDGLARQFF. Written as DNA, the CDR3 is TGTGCCAGTAGTATAGATGGGCTTGCCAGGCAGTTCTTC.

This chain links TRBV19 with TRBJ1-5, with D perhaps TRBD1 (5 bases). Germline values: CDR1 LNHDA, CDR2 SQIVND (reference sequence). This CDR3 has 16 residues. Deletions cut 8 bases from V and 0 bases from J, with 17 bases between. CDR3 in DNA: TGTGCCAGTGGGGCGGGGTCCTGGATTAGCAATCAGCCCCAGCATTTT. This codes for CASGAGSWISNQPQHF.

In its sample, this clone was seen once. The rearrangement links TRBV7-3 to TRBJ2-6; a possible D gene is TRBD1 (6 bases). V lost 1 base, J lost 1 base, and 14 bases lay in between. In germline, CDR1 is SGHTA, CDR2 FQGTGA. The CDR3 loop spans 18 amino acids. The CDR3, as DNA: TGTGCCAGCAGCTTAAGGGGCAGGGGAACGTCTGGGGCCAACGTCCTGACTTTC. Its translation: CASSLRGRGTSGANVLTF.

The chain has TRBV11-2 and TRBJ1-4, with 7 bases matching TRBD1. The CDR3 totals 15 residues. V shed 7 bases, J shed 7 bases, and the junction held 12 bases outside the gene matches. Germline-derived CDR1 and CDR2 are SGHAT and FQNNGV. DNA of the CDR3: TGTGCCAGCAAACCTAACAGGGGAAGAGGTGAAAAACTGTTTTTT. Amino acids: CASKPNRGRGEKLFF.

This clone was picked up one time. The V gene is TRBV5-1, the J gene TRBJ2-2; a weak D match, TRBD1 (5 bases). Trimming removed 3 bases at V and 6 bases at J, with 9 bases between. The CDR3 is made up of 13 amino acids. In germline, CDR1 is SGHRS, CDR2 YFSETQ. The CDR3 DNA reads as TGCGCCAGCAGCTATCAGGGTTCCGGGGAGCTGTTTTTT. Its translation is CASSYQGSGELFF.

The V and J genes are TRBV11-2 and TRBJ2-2, with a tentative D call TRBD2 (6 bases). Germline CDR1 is SGHAT and CDR2 is FQNNGV. Trimming took off 3 bases at V and 1 base at J, with 9 bases between the two ends. The CDR3 contains 15 residues. CDR3 sequence reads: CASSLNGRNTGELFF. In DNA, the CDR3 is TGTGCCAGCAGCTTGAACGGGAGGAACACCGGGGAGCTGTTTTTT.

The V and J genes are TRBV3-1 (or the pseudogene TRBV3-2) and TRBJ2-1, with D perhaps matching TRBD2 (7 bases). This CDR3 region has 16 residues. Germline V CDR1 and CDR2: LGHDT, YNNKEL (reference sequence). V gave up 3 bases and J gave up 12 bases, with 24 bases separating them. The CDR3 region is CASSHSELGGRAWQFF. CDR3 DNA sequence: TGTGCCAGCAGCCACTCGGAACTAGGGGGGAGGGCCTGGCAGTTCTTC.

The rearrangement links TRBV12-3 or TRBV12-4 to TRBJ2-7, with D uncertain. V lost 3 bases to trimming and J lost 2 bases, with 2 bases between them. This CDR3 contains 11 residues. DNA of the CDR3: TGTGCCAGCAGTTTTACCTACGAGCAGTACTTC. Protein product: CASSFTYEQYF.

The CDR3 DNA reads as TGTGCCAGTAGTATGTGGGGCAGGGCCCTCTACGAGCAGTACTTC. Amino acids: CASSMWGRALYEQYF. The rearrangement uses TRBV19 and TRBJ2-7, with D possibly being TRBD1 (5 bases). V lost 3 bases and J lost 3, with 15 bases in between. In germline, CDR1 is LNHDA, CDR2 SQIVND (reference sequence). The CDR3 is 15 amino acids.

CDR3 sequence reads: CASSRQTENTEAFF. CDR3 nucleotides: TGTGCCAGCAGTCGCCAGACGGAGAACACTGAAGCTTTCTTT. The rearrangement uses TRBV6-6 and TRBJ1-1; D unclear. The length of the CDR3 is 14 residues. The germline CDR1 and CDR2 sequences are MNHNY and SVGAGI (reference sequence). V lost 5 bases, J lost 1 base, and 11 bases lay in between.

The chain has TRBV7-8 and TRBJ2-7; a weak D match, TRBD2 (6 bases). The CDR3 is made up of 15 amino acids. Trimming left V 5 bases short and J 6 bases short, with 20 bases between. CDR1 is SGHVS, CDR2 FQNEAQ, per germline. In DNA, the CDR3 is TGTGCCAGCAGCCCACGGATCCCCCGGGGAGGCGAGCAGTACTTC. This sequence encodes CASSPRIPRGGEQYF.

J is TRBJ2-6 and V is TRBV7-2; a possible D gene is TRBD1 (6 bases). The CDR3 totals 16 residues. V lost 5 bases, J lost 0 bases, and 11 bases lay in between. Germline CDR1 SGHTA, CDR2 FQGNSA. The CDR3 DNA follows: TGTGCCAGCAGCATGGACAGTAGCTCTGGGGCCAACGTCCTGACTTTC. This codes for CASSMDSSSGANVLTF. The full variable domain, its missing parts supplied by reference TRBV7-2 and TRBJ2-6, is GAGVSQSPSNKVTEKGKDVELRCDPISGHTALYWYRQSLGQGLEFLIYFQGNSAPDKSGLPSDRFSAERTGGSVSTLTIQRTQQEDSAVYLCASSMDSSSGANVLTFGAGSRLTVL.

The chain couples TRBV24-1 to TRBJ2-2, with TRBD2 matching 7 bases. The V and J ends lost 4 bases and 6 bases, in that order; junction bases with no gene match: 13. There are 17 residues in the CDR3. Per the germline V gene, CDR1 is KGHDR and CDR2 is SFDVKD. CDR3 bases: TGTGCCACCAGTGAAAAAGGTGCGGGACTACTCGCCGGGGAGCTGTTTTTT. As protein: CATSEKGAGLLAGELFF.

This chain uses TRBV9 with TRBJ2-1, with TRBD1 identical over 9 bases. The V segment lost 3 bases and the J segment 1 base; nucleotides outside the gene matches: 5. The CDR3 sequence is 16 residues long. Germline V gene sequence: CDR1 SGDLS, CDR2 YYNGEE. The chain's CDR3 is CASSAVGTGSYNEQFF. CDR3 DNA sequence: TGTGCCAGCAGCGCCGTTGGGACAGGGTCCTACAATGAGCAGTTCTTC.

V gene TRBV19 combines with J gene TRBJ1-1, with a possible D match to TRBD1 (5 bases). The CDR3 runs to 15 residues. Germline loops: CDR1 LNHDA, CDR2 SQIVND (reference sequence). With 6 bases removed from V and 1 base from J, the gap between germline ends came to 15 bases. The CDR3 DNA sequence: TGTGCCAGTAGCACCCGGGGCAGTGGGAACACTGAAGCTTTCTTT. It codes for CASSTRGSGNTEAFF.

The genes are TRBV10-1 and TRBJ1-4; possibly TRBD1 for D (5 bases). V lost 5 bases to trimming and J lost 6 bases, with 13 bases between them. Looked up from germline, CDR1 is WNHNN and CDR2 is SYGVQD (reference sequence). This CDR3 spans 14 amino acids. As DNA, the CDR3 is TGCGCCAGCAGTCCCGGGACGTCCGATGAAAAACTGTTTTTT. Its translation: CASSPGTSDEKLFF.

J is TRBJ1-5 and V is TRBV3-1 (or the pseudogene TRBV3-2); 11 bases are a match to TRBD1. The germline gives CDR1 LGHDT, CDR2 YNNKEL (reference sequence). After removal of 1 base from V and 7 bases from J, the junction contained 0 bases not matched to a gene. The CDR3 has 14 amino acids. CDR3 region: CASSQGDRGQPQHF. CDR3 coding DNA: TGTGCCAGCAGCCAAGGGGACAGGGGGCAGCCCCAGCATTTT.

The CDR3 DNA sequence: TGTGCCAGCAGTTACGGGGGAGGGCGGAGGTACGAGCAGTACTTC. Translating gives CASSYGGGRRYEQYF. The V gene is TRBV6-2 or TRBV6-3, the J gene TRBJ2-7; 7 bases map to TRBD2. The junction had 8 bases not matched to a gene; V was cut back by 2 bases and J by 4 bases. This CDR3 spans 15 amino acids. Germline-derived CDR1 and CDR2 are MNHEY and SVGEGT.

V gene TRBV11-3 combines with J gene TRBJ1-1; D gene unclear. The length of the CDR3 is 13 residues. Germline V gene lookup returns CDR1 SGHNT and CDR2 YENEEA. V lost 2 bases and J 10 bases, leaving 14 bases between the germline ends. CDR3 nucleotides: TGTGCCAGCAGCTTAAAGGACCAGACAAGAGCTTTCTTT. Translated, it gives CASSLKDQTRAFF.

CDR3 sequence (DNA): TGCAGCGTCTTACACCAGACTAGCGGGGCCCCCTACGAGCAGTACTTC. It specifies CSVLHQTSGAPYEQYF. The chain carries TRBV29-1 and TRBJ2-7, with 11 bases aligning to TRBD2. Germline V gene sequence: CDR1 SQVTM, CDR2 ANQGSEA. This CDR3 has 16 amino acids. Losses at the gene ends were 6 bases for V and 2 bases for J; bases not matched to a gene: 12.

The V and J genes are TRBV7-8 and TRBJ1-2, with D unresolved. Germline loops: CDR1 SGHVS, CDR2 FQNEAQ. The CDR3 contains 15 residues. With 1 base removed from V and 7 bases from J, the gap between germline ends came to 16 bases. The CDR3, as DNA: TGTGCCAGCAGCTTAGTAAAGGGTACGATGTCTGGCTACACCTTC. It specifies CASSLVKGTMSGYTF.

The chain recombines TRBV15 with TRBJ1-4, with 7 nucleotides matching TRBD1. Germline V gives CDR1 LNHNV, CDR2 YYDKDF (reference sequence). The V segment lost 0 bases and the J segment 7 bases; nucleotides outside the gene matches: 5. The CDR3 spans 15 residues. CDR3 amino acids: CATSREQGMTEKLFF. In DNA, the CDR3 is TGTGCCACCAGCAGAGAACAGGGGATGACTGAAAAACTGTTTTTT. Supplemented by reference TRBV15 and TRBJ1-4, the full variable domain reads DAMVIQNPRYQVTQFGKPVTLSCSQTLNHNVMYWYQQKSSQAPKLLFHYYDKDFNNEADTPDNFQSRRPNTSFCFLDIRSPGLGDTAMYLCATSREQGMTEKLFFGSGTQLSVL.

The chain recombines TRBV7-2 with TRBJ1-5; the D is unclear. Trimming took off 1 base at V and 7 bases at J, with 14 bases between the two ends. This CDR3 is built from 15 residues. Germline values: CDR1 SGHTA, CDR2 FQGNSA. CDR3 amino acids: CASSLDTSTIQPQHF. CDR3 bases: TGTGCCAGCAGCTTAGATACCAGTACAATCCAGCCCCAGCATTTT.

The J gene is TRBJ2-3, the V gene TRBV4-3, with 7 bases lining up with TRBD2. The germline V gene encodes CDR1 LGHNA and CDR2 YSLEER. V dropped 0 bases and J dropped 0; count of bases not matched to a gene: 9. This CDR3 comprises 18 residues. The CDR3 here is CASSQDGRLAVSTDTQYF. CDR3 bases: TGCGCCAGCAGCCAAGATGGGCGACTAGCAGTGAGCACAGATACGCAGTATTTT.

This chain joins TRBV19 and TRBJ2-1; D is perhaps TRBD2 (6 bases). This CDR3 contains 13 residues. Germline assignment: CDR1 LNHDA and CDR2 SQIVND (reference sequence). Trimming removed 3 bases at V and 10 bases at J, with 13 bases between. The CDR3 loop reads CASSIKTRGEQFF. The DNA of the CDR3 is TGTGCCAGTAGTATTAAGACTAGGGGCGAGCAGTTCTTC.

The chain joins TRBV4-3 to TRBJ1-2; D gene unclear. CDR1 and CDR2 (germline): LGHNA, YSLEER. CDR3 length equals 16 residues. V lost 0 bases to trimming and J lost 1 base, with 12 bases between them. The CDR3 sequence is CASSQETGRINYGYTF. Here the CDR3 DNA reads TGCGCCAGCAGCCAAGAAACTGGCAGAATTAACTATGGCTACACCTTC.

The rearrangement uses TRBV5-1 and TRBJ2-2, with 11 bases that match TRBD2. Germline CDR1 SGHRS, CDR2 YFSETQ. After removal of 3 bases from V and 6 bases from J, the junction contained 1 base not matched to a gene. The CDR3 spans 14 residues. The CDR3 sequence: CASSSGLAAGELFF. The CDR3 bases are TGCGCCAGCAGCTCGGGACTAGCGGCCGGGGAGCTGTTTTTT.